The 26 T cell receptor beta chains below come from one sample, sequenced in a study of preoperative IRX-2 immunotherapy in early breast cancer. The method was immunoSEQ multiplex PCR; TCRdb's version includes in-frame clones alone and lacks a portion of them. The data contain 3,500 or so clones, roughly 77% of them singletons. Regarding treatment: preoperative locoregional IRX-2 cytokine immunotherapy. The sample in question was tumor tissue, obtained after IRX-2 immunotherapy. The receptors originated from a human donor with breast cancer.

The chain joins TRBV11-3 to TRBJ1-5, with 10 bases that match TRBD1. The CDR3 consists of 17 residues. The V gene end was trimmed by 4 bases and the J gene end by 1 base; junction bases not matched to a gene: 7. Germline-derived CDR1 and CDR2 are SGHNT and YENEEA. This chain's CDR3 is CASSSNDRGLSNQPQHF. CDR3 DNA sequence: TGTGCCAGCAGCTCAAATGACAGGGGGCTAAGCAATCAGCCCCAGCATTTT.

The CDR3 nucleotides are TGCGCCAGCACCCTAGGCGGGACAGGGGCCTCCTACGAGCAGTACGTC. It yields the protein CASTLGGTGASYEQYV. The genes are TRBV5-1 and TRBJ2-7; 10 bases are a match to TRBD1. Germline V CDR1 and CDR2: SGHRS, YFSETQ. The V and J ends lost 6 bases and 0 bases, in that order; junction bases with no gene match: 9. The CDR3 sequence is 16 residues long.

The chain has TRBV28 and TRBJ2-1; TRBD2 matches 10 bases. After removal of 3 bases from V and 7 bases from J, the junction contained 18 bases not matched to a gene. Germline CDR1 is MDHEN and CDR2 is SYDVKM. The CDR3 spans 19 residues. CDR3 protein: CASSFSDPRAGGFENEQFF. For the CDR3, the DNA is TGTGCCAGCAGTTTTTCGGATCCCCGAGCGGGGGGGTTTGAGAATGAGCAGTTCTTC.

This rearrangement joins TRBV10-2 to TRBJ1-2; D gene unclear. V shed 3 bases and J shed 6 bases, with 14 bases lying between them. The CDR3 has 14 amino acids. CDR1 is WSHSY, CDR2 SAAADI, per germline. In DNA form, the CDR3 reads TGCGCCAGCAGTGACCTTGGTCGATACAATGGCTACACCTTC. The encoded protein is CASSDLGRYNGYTF.

The chain combines TRBV30 with TRBJ1-2; TRBD1 aligns across 9 bases. CDR1 GTSNPN and CDR2 SVGIG come from the germline V gene (reference sequence). J gave up 3 bases and V 4 bases, and 12 bases lay outside the gene matches. The CDR3 is 16 residues long. CDR3 nucleotides: TGTGCCTGGAACCCCGAAGGGGACAGGGATTACTATGGCTACACCTTC. Its protein product is CAWNPEGDRDYYGYTF.

This clone was seen only once. V usage is TRBV12-5 and J usage is TRBJ1-1, with a weak D call TRBD1 (5 bases). The CDR3 is 13 amino acids. Per the germline V gene, CDR1 is LGHNT and CDR2 is FRNRAP. The CDR3 DNA is TGTGCCAGCAAGACAGACGCTGAGAAGGAAGCTTTCTTT. The encoded protein is CASKTDAEKEAFF.

The chain employs TRBV29-1 and TRBJ2-7; D may be TRBD2 (5 bases). This CDR3 region has 13 residues. CDR1 and CDR2 from the germline V gene are SQVTM and ANQGSEA. The germline V and J ends were trimmed by 4 bases and 6 bases, with 16 bases remaining between them. The CDR3 DNA follows: TGCAGCGTTGGGTCGGGGTTTGGCGTCGAGCAGTACTTC. Encoded protein: CSVGSGFGVEQYF.

In this sample, this clone turned up a few times. The J gene is TRBJ2-7, the V gene TRBV6-8; D could derive from TRBD1 or TRBD2 (6 bases each). The V and J ends lost 6 bases and 4 bases respectively, with 13 bases between them. The germline gives CDR1 MNHGY, CDR2 SAAAGT. The CDR3 is 13 residues long. The CDR3 region has the DNA TGTGCCAGCAGGCTGTTAGGGGGGTACGAGCAGTACTTC. Translated: CASRLLGGYEQYF.

The rearrangement joins TRBV28 to TRBJ1-1, with TRBD1 identical over 10 bases. The CDR3 has 13 amino acids. V shed 7 bases and J 11 bases; nucleotides not matched to a gene: 10. CDR1 and CDR2 from the germline V gene are MDHEN and SYDVKM. CDR3 residues: CASISRDRGEAFF. CDR3 DNA sequence: TGTGCCAGCATCTCCCGGGACAGGGGAGAGGCTTTCTTT. Full variable domain (remainder filled in from reference TRBV28 and TRBJ1-1): DVKVTQSSRYLVKRTGEKVFLECVQDMDHENMFWYRQDPGLGLRLIYFSYDVKMKEKGDIPEGYSVSREKKERFSLILESASTNQTSMYLCASISRDRGEAFFGQGTRLTVV.

The rearrangement joins TRBV29-1 to TRBJ1-1; possibly TRBD1 for D (5 bases). V lost 2 bases and J 5 bases, leaving 15 bases between the germline ends. The V gene's germline CDR1 is SQVTM and CDR2 ANQGSEA. The CDR3 is 14 amino acids. The CDR3 spells CSVEHTGRRTEAFF. CDR3 coding DNA: TGCAGCGTTGAACACACGGGGCGGCGAACTGAAGCTTTCTTT.

The chain joins TRBV11-3 to TRBJ2-7; 10 nucleotides align to TRBD1. The trim removed 2 bases at V and 3 bases at J, leaving 4 bases unmatched. The CDR3 loop spans 15 amino acids. CDR1 is SGHNT, CDR2 YENEEA, per germline. CDR3 DNA sequence: TGTGCCAGCAGCTTATTGAGGACAGGGGGCTACGAGCAGTACTTC. Amino acids: CASSLLRTGGYEQYF.

This chain connects TRBV29-1 to TRBJ2-1, with D perhaps given as TRBD1 or TRBD2 (5 bases each). CDR1 SQVTM and CDR2 ANQGSEA come from the germline V gene. V shed 6 bases and J shed 8 bases, with 23 bases lying between them. This CDR3 is 15 amino acids long. The CDR3 loop is CSVQGPLTYGDEQFF. CDR3 coding DNA: TGCAGCGTCCAGGGCCCTCTCACGTACGGGGATGAGCAGTTCTTC.

This clone has just one count. This chain joins TRBV30 and TRBJ2-5, with TRBD2 as a possible D gene (5 bases). The CDR3 consists of 16 residues. The V end lost 2 bases, the J end lost 6 bases, and 22 bases lay between the germline ends. The V gene's germline CDR1 is GTSNPN and CDR2 SVGIG (reference sequence). In nucleotides, the CDR3 is TGTGCCTGGAGTCCAACTCTGCGTAGGGCGGGCCAGACCCAGTACTTC. Translated, it gives CAWSPTLRRAGQTQYF.

This clone is classed as medium-sized (0.01 to 0.1%). This sequence joins TRBV18 and TRBJ1-5, with D perhaps TRBD1 (5 bases). The CDR3 loop spans 14 amino acids. Germline CDR1 reads KGHSH; CDR2 reads LQKENI. The V and J ends lost 3 bases and 0 bases respectively, with 6 bases between them. The CDR3 sequence is CASSPDTSNQPQHF. The CDR3 DNA reads as TGTGCCAGCTCACCGGACACTAGCAATCAGCCCCAGCATTTT.

The chain links TRBV18 to TRBJ1-1, with D unclear. V shed 3 bases and J shed 3 bases, with 8 bases lying between them. CDR1 KGHSH and CDR2 LQKENI come from the germline V gene. This CDR3 has 13 residues. The CDR3 bases are TGTGCCAGCTCACCGGGAAGGGACACTGAAGCTTTCTTT. Amino acids: CASSPGRDTEAFF.

The chain is built from TRBV19 and TRBJ1-2; D gene unclear. The CDR3 has 15 amino acids. Germline V gene lookup returns CDR1 LNHDA and CDR2 SQIVND (reference sequence). Trimming cost V 0 bases and J 6 bases, with 14 bases left between them. The CDR3 spells CASSIDQWRGDGYTF. The CDR3, as DNA: TGTGCCAGTAGTATAGATCAATGGCGTGGGGATGGCTACACCTTC.

This clone occurred once. The chain joins TRBV30 to TRBJ1-2; D is undetermined. Germline CDR1 and CDR2: GTSNPN and SVGIG (reference sequence). This CDR3 spans 12 amino acids. Trimming took off 5 bases at V and 13 bases at J, with 20 bases between the two ends. CDR3 loop: CAWLPLPGRPTF. In DNA form, the CDR3 reads TGTGCCTGGCTGCCATTACCCGGGAGGCCCACCTTC.

The CDR3 nucleotides are TGCGCCAGCAGCGTGGACGGAATGAGCTCTGGGGCCAACGTCCTGACTTTC. Its protein product is CASSVDGMSSGANVLTF. V gene TRBV5-1 combines with J gene TRBJ2-6; D remains ambiguous. V lost 4 bases, J lost 0 bases, and 14 bases lay in between. The germline V gene has CDR1 SGHRS and CDR2 YFSETQ. This CDR3 comprises 17 residues.

This chain joins TRBV6-8 and TRBJ2-7; D uncertain. The germline CDR1 and CDR2 sequences are MNHGY and SAAAGT. The V and J ends lost 2 bases and 6 bases respectively, with 8 bases between them. This CDR3 is 12 amino acids long. The CDR3 DNA sequence: TGTGCCAGCAGTTACGTCCACTCCGAGCAGTACTTC. Its translation is CASSYVHSEQYF.

The V and J genes are TRBV14 and TRBJ2-3; D not certain. Deletions cut 4 bases from V and 2 bases from J, with 10 bases between. Germline assignment: CDR1 SGHDN and CDR2 FVKESK. CDR3 size: 14 residues. This chain's CDR3 is CASSRQRLTDTQYF. CDR3 sequence (DNA): TGTGCCAGCAGCCGCCAACGGCTCACAGATACGCAGTATTTT.

This clone was observed a few times. The rearrangement joins TRBV6-8 to TRBJ2-1, with 8 bases that match TRBD2. The germline gives CDR1 MNHGY, CDR2 SAAAGT. CDR3 length: 15 residues. V lost 2 bases, J lost 7 bases, and 7 bases stayed unmatched. The CDR3 protein is CASSYGGGPGNEQFF. The CDR3 DNA reads as TGTGCCAGCAGTTACGGCGGGGGGCCTGGGAATGAGCAGTTCTTC.

By proportion, this clone is large. V usage is TRBV6-8 and J usage is TRBJ2-6; TRBD2 is a possible D gene (5 bases). CDR3 length equals 16 residues. Looked up from germline, CDR1 is MNHGY and CDR2 is SAAAGT. Trimming stripped 4 bases from V and 0 bases from J, with 10 bases between. CDR3 in amino acids: CASSLRRSSGANVLTF. The CDR3 region has the DNA TGTGCCAGCAGTTTGCGGAGGAGCTCTGGGGCCAACGTCCTGACTTTC.

The V gene is TRBV6-8, the J gene TRBJ1-1; the D is unclear. Germline loops: CDR1 MNHGY, CDR2 SAAAGT. The CDR3 has 12 residues. V was shortened by 5 bases and J by 2 bases, with 6 bases between the two germline ends. CDR3 sequence reads: CASSTTNTEAFF. The CDR3 DNA is TGTGCCAGCAGTACGACAAACACTGAAGCTTTCTTT.

The rearrangement links TRBV19 to TRBJ1-1, with D possibly TRBD1 on 6 matching bases. This CDR3 has 12 residues. Trimming took off 6 bases at V and 11 bases at J, with 16 bases between the two ends. Per the germline V gene, CDR1 is LNHDA and CDR2 is SQIVND (reference sequence). The CDR3 is CASRVNREEAFF. For the CDR3, the DNA is TGTGCCAGTAGAGTTAACAGGGAAGAGGCTTTCTTT.

This chain joins TRBV1 and TRBJ1-1. TRBV1 represents a pseudogene. The CDR3 has 15 amino acids. The CDR3: CASRPIIVNRAEAFF. CDR3 bases: TGCGCCAGCAGACCCATTATAGTTAATCGCGCTGAAGCTTTCTTT.

This clone was observed a single time. The chain recombines TRBV28 with TRBJ2-7, with a weak D call TRBD2 (5 bases). V was cut by 5 bases and J by 2 bases, with 22 bases left in between. CDR3 length equals 17 residues. Germline-derived CDR1 and CDR2 are MDHEN and SYDVKM. The DNA of the CDR3 is TGTGCCAGCAGTCCAGCGGCGGTCTCGGGGTCCACCTACGAGCAGTACGTC. It yields the protein CASSPAAVSGSTYEQYV.